This TCR beta chain was retrieved from a study of blood T cell repertoires in COVID-19. Whole-study context: Italy, Spain and the United States were the sources of the convalescent and acute COVID-19 samples.

Authors' methods: Amplification from reference gene primers served as the basis for estimated nucleated cell counts. Libraries were prepared by immunoSEQ multiplex PCR; TCRdb keeps only in-frame clonotypes and omits some of them. V and J calls and clone size are as listed in that table; D and trimming were resolved from the DNA. The sample holds hundreds of thousands of clones, 90% seen once. Donors were grouped by their self-reported clinical history. Trimming removed 0 bases from V and 6 bases from J, with 11 bases in between. CDR1 ENHRY and CDR2 SYGVKD come from the germline V gene. The CDR3 has 14 amino acids.

Source material: PBMCs or T cells enriched from blood (not recorded which). The source of this sequence is a woman aged 18-35 years with acute COVID-19. The rearrangement uses TRBV10-3 and TRBJ1-1, with D hard to call. CDR3 coding DNA: TGTGCCATCAGTGAGTCCTACCAAAGCGCTGAAGCTTTCTTT. Its protein is CAISESYQSAEAFF.